This T cell receptor beta chain was captured in a study of cytomegalovirus exposure and HLA in healthy donors. V lost 4 bases to trimming and J lost 0 bases, with 6 bases between them. CDR1 MNHNS and CDR2 SASEGT come from the germline V gene. CDR3 length equals 13 residues. Profiled with immunoSEQ multiplex PCR; TCRdb holds only in-frame clones, not every one. Here the sample spans about 170,000 clones, 95% to 97% being singletons. The V gene is TRBV6-1, the J gene TRBJ1-2, with D maybe TRBD1 (5 bases). Sample: PBMCs. This receptor was identified in a woman aged 18-29 years in good health and CMV-seronegative. The CDR3 DNA reads TGTGCCAGCAGTGTGGGGCCTAACTATGGCTACACCTTC. This sequence encodes CASSVGPNYGYTF.